A single sample gave rise to the 28 T cell receptor beta chains below, sequenced in a study of regulatory T cells in long-lasting Graves disease. Building the TCR beta libraries relied on iRepertoire HTBI primers, and CDR3 regions underwent Arm-PCR. TCRdb re-called the multiplex PCR reads with MiXCR, one entry per CDR3 protein. The table records 400,000 to 500,000 distinct CDR3 sequences, less than 20% of them present only once. The time point was: newly diagnosed GD, antithyroid drugs for less than 3 months. TCR sequences were obtained from RNA taken from PBMCs. This sample was also put to use in a study of T cells in Graves' hyperthyroidism and ophthalmopathy.

The material sequenced was peripheral blood mononuclear cells (PBMCs), taken at new diagnosis, from a patient treated with antithyroid drugs. The receptors originated from a woman aged 25 to 39 with Graves disease.

V and J are TRBV20-1 and TRBJ2-1; D tentatively reads TRBD1 or TRBD2 (5 bases each). The germline V gene has CDR1 DFQATT and CDR2 SNEGSKA (reference sequence). This CDR3 has 14 amino acids. V was clipped by 4 bases and J by 2 bases, with 12 bases between them. The CDR3: CSATHGATYNEQFF. In nucleotides, the CDR3 is TGCAGTGCTACTCACGGGGCCACCTACAATGAGCAGTTCTTC.

This clonotype was picked up many times. The chain couples TRBV24-1 to TRBJ2-3; the match to TRBD1 covers 10 bases. V lost 5 bases, J lost 5 bases, and 12 bases stayed unmatched. Germline V gene data show CDR1 as KGHDR and CDR2 as SFDVKD. The CDR3 is 17 residues long. The CDR3 nucleotides are TGTGCCACCAGTGGGGGCAGACAGGGGGCGGAACGAGATACGCAGTATTTT. Translation gives CATSGGRQGAERDTQYF.

The chain links TRBV13 to TRBJ2-4; a possible D gene is TRBD1 (6 bases). The length of the CDR3 is 15 residues. Trimming removed 4 bases at V and 3 bases at J, with 13 bases between. Germline lookup yields CDR1 PRHDT and CDR2 FYEKMQ (reference sequence). The chain's CDR3 is CASSSQGFGKNIQYF. The CDR3 coding sequence is TGTGCCAGCAGCTCCCAGGGGTTTGGCAAAAACATTCAGTACTTC.

This clonotype has at least ten counts. The CDR3 sequence: CASSPSSPRETQYF. Here the CDR3 DNA reads TGTGCCAGCTCACCATCCAGCCCGAGGGAGACCCAGTACTTC. The chain employs TRBV18 and TRBJ2-5; D gene ambiguous. The CDR3 is 14 amino acids. The germline V gene encodes CDR1 KGHSH and CDR2 LQKENI. Trimming left V 2 bases short and J 5 bases short, with 12 bases between. The full variable domain, its missing parts supplied by reference TRBV18 and TRBJ2-5, is NAGVMQNPRHLVRRRGQEARLRCSPMKGHSHVYWYRQLPEEGLKFMVYLQKENIIDESGMPKERFSAEFPKEGPSILRIQQVVRGDSAAYFCASSPSSPRETQYFGPGTRLLVL.

This clonotype was picked up many times. The J gene is TRBJ2-1, the V gene TRBV3-1, with 11 nucleotides matching TRBD1. The CDR3 is made up of 14 amino acids. With 7 bases clipped from V and 3 bases from J, the junction kept 2 bases outside the gene matches. Germline values: CDR1 LGHDT, CDR2 YNNKEL (reference sequence). DNA for the CDR3: TGTGCCAGCAAAGGGACAGGGGGCTACAATGAGCAGTTCTTC. Protein sequence: CASKGTGGYNEQFF.

The chain has TRBV14 and TRBJ2-1, with a possible D match to TRBD2 (5 bases). V was pared by 6 bases and J by 3 bases, with 18 bases between. The CDR3 has 16 amino acids. CDR1 SGHDN and CDR2 FVKESK come from the germline V gene. The DNA for the CDR3 is TGTGCCAGCAGACCGTGGTTTGGGGAGATCTACAATGAGCAGTTCTTC. It yields the protein CASRPWFGEIYNEQFF.

This clonotype came up a few times. The CDR3 does not close with the conserved phenylalanine or tryptophan, likely indicating a read error. The rearrangement joins TRBV9 to TRBJ2-7; 9 positions match TRBD1. The CDR3 loop spans 14 amino acids. The V and J ends lost 3 bases and 3 bases, in that order; junction bases with no gene match: 4. The germline gives CDR1 SGDLS, CDR2 YYNGEE. In DNA, the CDR3 is TGTGCCAGCAGCGCGACAGGGGGAAGCTACGAGCAGTACTAC. Translation gives CASSATGGSYEQYY.

This clonotype has more than one count but fewer than ten. One junction end does not reproduce the germline sequence, and a read error may be involved. This rearrangement joins TRBV7-9 to TRBJ2-5, with TRBD2 identical over 8 bases. This CDR3 is 14 amino acids long. Looked up from germline, CDR1 is SEHNR and CDR2 is FQNEAQ (reference sequence). CDR3 in amino acids: CASSTSGGGEAQYF. CDR3 bases: TGTGCCAGCAGCACTTCCGGGGGGGGAGAGGCCCAGTACTTC.

Ten or more counts support this clonotype. The chain links TRBV13 to TRBJ2-3; the D gene is possibly TRBD2 (6 bases). CDR3 size: 16 residues. Germline values: CDR1 PRHDT, CDR2 FYEKMQ (reference sequence). V shed 1 base and J shed 5 bases, with 16 bases lying between them. The CDR3 coding sequence is TGTGCCAGCAGCTTAGCCGGAGCGGGTCCGCAAGATACGCAGTATTTT. Protein product: CASSLAGAGPQDTQYF.

The sample holds many counts of this clonotype. V and J are TRBV10-2 and TRBJ1-1, with TRBD1 matching over 7 bases. V trimming: 3 bases; J trimming: 1 base; junction bases outside the gene matches: 11. Germline values: CDR1 WSHSY, CDR2 SAAADI. The CDR3 spans 17 residues. The CDR3 DNA is TGCGCCAGCAGTGAAAGTGACAGGGTTTCGTCGAACACTGAAGCTTTCTTT. Amino acids: CASSESDRVSSNTEAFF.

V usage is TRBV13 and J usage is TRBJ2-5; perhaps TRBD1 as D (6 bases). V was shortened by 5 bases and J by 3 bases, with 10 bases between the two germline ends. CDR3 length: 13 amino acids. Germline CDR1 and CDR2: PRHDT and FYEKMQ (reference sequence). The CDR3 spells CASSHAGEETQYF. CDR3 in DNA: TGTGCCAGCAGCCACGCAGGGGAAGAGACCCAGTACTTC.

There are a few counts of this clonotype. The chain uses TRBV14 and TRBJ2-7; perhaps TRBD1 as D (6 bases). Germline V gene sequence: CDR1 SGHDN, CDR2 FVKESK. The CDR3 totals 15 residues. V was trimmed by 0 bases and J by 0 bases, leaving 9 bases between them. The CDR3 region is CASSQEMGASYEQYF. In DNA, the CDR3 is TGTGCCAGCAGCCAAGAGATGGGGGCCTCCTACGAGCAGTACTTC.

This clonotype was detected many times. One junction end disagrees with the germline gene, perhaps due to a read error. This rearrangement joins TRBV2 to TRBJ2-7; 12 nucleotides match TRBD2. The CDR3 is 20 amino acids. Per the germline V gene, CDR1 is SNHLY and CDR2 is FYNNEI. CDR3 bases: TGTGCCAGCAGTGACATCCCGACAGGGGCATCTAGCGGGAGGGTCTACAAGCAGTACTTC. Translated: CASSDIPTGASSGRVYKQYF.

This clonotype occurred many times. The V and J genes are TRBV20-1 and TRBJ2-5, with a tentative D call TRBD2 (7 bases). Per the germline V gene, CDR1 is DFQATT and CDR2 is SNEGSKA (reference sequence). Trimming removed 6 bases from V and 7 bases from J, with 18 bases in between. CDR3 length: 13 residues. CDR3 sequence (DNA): TGCAGTGCCACAGCCGTAGGGGGGGGGACCCAGTACTTC. Its translation is CSATAVGGGTQYF.

This clonotype was counted many times. V and J are TRBV7-2 and TRBJ2-2; D may correspond to TRBD1 or TRBD2 (5 bases each). The CDR3 consists of 14 residues. Germline CDR1 reads SGHTA; CDR2 reads FQGNSA. V was trimmed by 0 bases and J by 6 bases, leaving 8 bases between them. CDR3 residues: CASSLAGPAGELFF. Written as DNA, the CDR3 is TGTGCCAGCAGCTTAGCGGGACCCGCCGGGGAGCTGTTTTTT.

This clonotype occurred many times. The chain links TRBV4-1 to TRBJ2-2; 7 bases line up with TRBD1. The germline CDR1 and CDR2 sequences are MGHRA and YSYEKL. The trim removed 2 bases at V and 4 bases at J, leaving 4 bases unmatched. The length of the CDR3 is 15 residues. The CDR3 nucleotides read TGCGCCAGCAGCCAACCCGGGACAGCCACCGGGGAGCTGTTTTTT. This encodes CASSQPGTATGELFF.

The sample holds many counts of this clonotype. The chain links TRBV14 to TRBJ1-2; D uncertain. Germline V lookup: CDR1 SGHDN, CDR2 FVKESK. With 4 bases removed from V and 4 bases from J, the gap between germline ends came to 22 bases. CDR3 size: 17 residues. CDR3 amino acids: CASSPNFRQASTYGYTF. CDR3 coding DNA: TGTGCCAGCAGCCCGAACTTCCGGCAGGCCTCTACCTATGGCTACACCTTC.

At least ten counts were recorded for this clonotype. The chain joins TRBV28 to TRBJ1-5; weak D call: TRBD1 (6 bases). Trimming pared 3 bases from V and 3 bases from J, leaving 9 bases between. Germline V gene data show CDR1 as MDHEN and CDR2 as SYDVKM. This CDR3 spans 14 amino acids. In DNA, the CDR3 is TGTGCCAGCAGTTTCGGACAGTTCAATCAGCCCCAGCATTTT. This encodes CASSFGQFNQPQHF.

This clonotype showed up many times. The J gene is TRBJ2-2, the V gene TRBV7-2; a weak D match, TRBD2 (6 bases). The CDR3 totals 14 residues. The germline gives CDR1 SGHTA, CDR2 FQGNSA. Deletions cut 5 bases from V and 14 bases from J, with 21 bases between. DNA of the CDR3: TGTGCCAGCAGCCCGTTCGGGACTCTTGAGGAACTGTTTTTT. Translation: CASSPFGTLEELFF.

Here the CDR3 DNA reads TGTGCCAGCAGCTTATACCAGGGGAGCACTGAAGCTTTCTTT. This encodes CASSLYQGSTEAFF. J is TRBJ1-1 and V is TRBV7-9, with D possibly matching TRBD1 (6 bases). The CDR3 is made up of 14 amino acids. Trimming removed 2 bases at V and 4 bases at J, with 11 bases between. Germline CDR1 SEHNR, CDR2 FQNEAQ (reference sequence).

This clonotype was seen repeatedly, ten times or more. The gene calls are TRBV9 and TRBJ2-1; weak D call: TRBD2 (7 bases). CDR1 and CDR2 from the germline V gene are SGDLS and YYNGEE. This CDR3 is 15 amino acids long. The V end lost 3 bases, the J end lost 6 bases, and 16 bases lay between the germline ends. The CDR3 is CASSATGAGVNEQFF. The CDR3 DNA follows: TGTGCCAGCAGCGCCACGGGGGCGGGAGTCAATGAGCAGTTCTTC.

This clonotype was counted between two and nine times. CDR3 region: CASSPTPGLQSEAHIQYF. The DNA of the CDR3 is TGTGCCAGCAGTCCTACCCCGGGACTACAGTCGGAAGCCCACATTCAGTACTTC. The V and J genes are TRBV6-1 and TRBJ2-4; 7 nucleotides match TRBD2. CDR1 and CDR2 (germline): MNHNS, SASEGT. The CDR3 loop spans 18 amino acids. Trimming at V came to 5 bases and at J to 8 bases, leaving 21 bases not matched to a gene.

This clonotype was observed many times. This sequence joins TRBV18 and TRBJ2-7; D is tentatively TRBD1 or TRBD2 (5 bases each). This CDR3 comprises 14 residues. With 2 bases removed from V and 4 bases from J, the gap between germline ends came to 12 bases. Germline loops: CDR1 KGHSH, CDR2 LQKENI. The CDR3 nucleotides are TGTGCCAGCTCACCAGGAGGCAGGGCATACGAGCAGTACTTC. Its translation is CASSPGGRAYEQYF.

V gene TRBV20-1 combines with J gene TRBJ2-7, with 11 bases aligning to TRBD2. Trimming at V came to 5 bases and at J to 4 bases, leaving 10 bases not matched to a gene. This CDR3 spans 15 amino acids. Germline CDR1 reads DFQATT; CDR2 reads SNEGSKA (reference sequence). The CDR3: CSASPGTSGLYEQYF. The CDR3 DNA reads as TGCAGTGCTTCACCCGGGACTAGCGGTTTATACGAGCAGTACTTC.

This clonotype was seen ten or more times. The DNA of the CDR3 is TGCAGTGCACACCACCCAGGGTTTAGCAATCAGCCCCAGCATTTT. Protein: CSAHHPGFSNQPQHF. The gene calls are TRBV20-1 and TRBJ1-5; perhaps TRBD1 as D (5 bases). The V gene lost 6 bases and the J gene lost 0 bases, with 15 bases spanning the gap. CDR3 length: 15 amino acids. CDR1 is DFQATT, CDR2 SNEGSKA, per germline (reference sequence).

The genes are TRBV13 and TRBJ1-2; D is perhaps TRBD1 (6 bases). Per germline, CDR1 PRHDT and CDR2 FYEKMQ (reference sequence). Trimming cost V 5 bases and J 2 bases, with 15 bases left between them. CDR3 size: 15 residues. CDR3 sequence reads: CASSAGDTGNYGYTF. CDR3 DNA sequence: TGTGCCAGCAGCGCGGGGGACACAGGGAACTATGGCTACACCTTC.

This clonotype has a count of ten or more. The CDR3 loop reads CAITDGAAYNEQFF. As DNA, the CDR3 is TGTGCCATCACAGATGGGGCTGCCTACAATGAGCAGTTCTTC. V gene TRBV10-3 combines with J gene TRBJ2-1; TRBD1 might be the D (5 bases). V was cut by 7 bases and J by 2 bases, with 12 bases left in between. CDR3 length: 14 residues. CDR1 is ENHRY and CDR2 is SYGVKD in the germline V gene.

This chain links TRBV6-1 with TRBJ2-1; 10 positions match TRBD1. The V and J ends lost 4 bases and 9 bases, in that order; junction bases with no gene match: 9. The CDR3 extends over 15 amino acids. Germline V gives CDR1 MNHNS, CDR2 SASEGT. The CDR3 sequence is CASSAGTGAPIEQFF. Written as DNA, the CDR3 is TGTGCCAGCAGTGCGGGGACAGGGGCTCCAATTGAGCAGTTCTTC.